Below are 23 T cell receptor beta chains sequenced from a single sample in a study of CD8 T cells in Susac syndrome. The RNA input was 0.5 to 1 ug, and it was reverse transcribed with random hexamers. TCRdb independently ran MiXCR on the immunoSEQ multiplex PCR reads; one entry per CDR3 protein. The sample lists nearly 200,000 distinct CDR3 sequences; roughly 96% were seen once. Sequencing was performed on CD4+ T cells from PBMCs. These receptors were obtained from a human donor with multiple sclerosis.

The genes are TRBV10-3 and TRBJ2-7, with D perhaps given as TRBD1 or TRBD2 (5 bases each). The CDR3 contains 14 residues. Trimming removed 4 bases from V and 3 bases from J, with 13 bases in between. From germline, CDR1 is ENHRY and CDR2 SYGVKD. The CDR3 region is CAISVLGAGYEQYF. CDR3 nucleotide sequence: TGTGCCATCAGTGTCCTCGGGGCGGGCTACGAGCAGTACTTC.

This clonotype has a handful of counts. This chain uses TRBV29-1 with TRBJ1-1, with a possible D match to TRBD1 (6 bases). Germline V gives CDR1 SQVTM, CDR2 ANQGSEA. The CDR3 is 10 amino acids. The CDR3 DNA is TGCAGTGCTAGGGGGGCTGAAGCTTTCTTT. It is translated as CSARGAEAFF.

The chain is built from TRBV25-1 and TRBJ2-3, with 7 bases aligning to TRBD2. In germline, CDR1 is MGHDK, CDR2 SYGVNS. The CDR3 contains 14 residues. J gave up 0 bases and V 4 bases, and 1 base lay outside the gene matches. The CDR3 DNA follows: TGTGCCAGCAGTGGGACTAGGAGCACAGATACGCAGTATTTT. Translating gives CASSGTRSTDTQYF.

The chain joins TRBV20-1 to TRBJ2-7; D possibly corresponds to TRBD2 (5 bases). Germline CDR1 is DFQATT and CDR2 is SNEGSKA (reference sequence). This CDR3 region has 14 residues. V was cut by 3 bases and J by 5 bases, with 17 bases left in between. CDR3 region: CSASSTTRVNEQYF. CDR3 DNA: TGCAGTGCTAGCTCGACGACGAGGGTCAACGAGCAGTACTTC.

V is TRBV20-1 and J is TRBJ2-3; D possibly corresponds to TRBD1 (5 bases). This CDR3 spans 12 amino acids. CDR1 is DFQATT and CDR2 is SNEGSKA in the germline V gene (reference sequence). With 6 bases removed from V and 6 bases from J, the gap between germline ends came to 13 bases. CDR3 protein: CSAPPSGDTQYF. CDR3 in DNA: TGCAGTGCCCCCCCTTCAGGGGATACGCAGTATTTT.

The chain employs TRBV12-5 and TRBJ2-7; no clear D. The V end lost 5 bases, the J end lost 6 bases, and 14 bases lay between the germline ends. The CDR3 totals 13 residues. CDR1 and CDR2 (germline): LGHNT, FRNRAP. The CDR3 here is CASGLLPGGEQYF. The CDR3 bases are TGTGCTAGTGGTCTACTCCCGGGCGGCGAGCAGTACTTC.

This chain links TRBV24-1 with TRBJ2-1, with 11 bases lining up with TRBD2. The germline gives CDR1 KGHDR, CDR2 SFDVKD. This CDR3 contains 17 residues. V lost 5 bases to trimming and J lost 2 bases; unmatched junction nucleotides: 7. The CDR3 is CATSGLRLAGTYNEQFF. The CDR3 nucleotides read TGTGCCACCAGTGGCCTCCGACTAGCGGGAACCTACAATGAGCAGTTCTTC.

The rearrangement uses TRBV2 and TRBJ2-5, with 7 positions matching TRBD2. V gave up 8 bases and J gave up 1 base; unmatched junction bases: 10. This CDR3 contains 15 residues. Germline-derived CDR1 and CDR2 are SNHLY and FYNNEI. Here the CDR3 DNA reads TGTGCCAGCCGGGAGCGGGGCCCTCTCCAAGAGACCCAGTACTTC. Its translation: CASRERGPLQETQYF.

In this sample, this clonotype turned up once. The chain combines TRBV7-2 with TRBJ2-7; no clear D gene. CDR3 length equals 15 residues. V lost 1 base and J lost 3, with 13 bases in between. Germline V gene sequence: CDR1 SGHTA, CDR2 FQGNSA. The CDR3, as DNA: TGTGCCAGCAGCTTAGGTTCCCCACAAAGCTACGAGCAGTACTTC. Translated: CASSLGSPQSYEQYF.

Written as DNA, the CDR3 is TGCAGTGCTAGAGATTCGCGGGGCACAGATACGCAGTATTTT. It is translated as CSARDSRGTDTQYF. This chain links TRBV20-1 with TRBJ2-3, with D perhaps TRBD2 (5 bases). Per germline, CDR1 DFQATT and CDR2 SNEGSKA (reference sequence). V dropped 0 bases and J dropped 1 base, with 8 bases sitting between them. The CDR3 has 14 amino acids.

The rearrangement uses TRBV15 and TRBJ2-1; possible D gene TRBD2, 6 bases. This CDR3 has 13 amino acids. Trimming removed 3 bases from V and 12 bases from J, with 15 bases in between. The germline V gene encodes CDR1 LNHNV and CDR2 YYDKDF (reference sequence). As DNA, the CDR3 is TGTGCCACCAGCAGTAGACTCCTCGGGGGGCAGTTCTTC. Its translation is CATSSRLLGGQFF.

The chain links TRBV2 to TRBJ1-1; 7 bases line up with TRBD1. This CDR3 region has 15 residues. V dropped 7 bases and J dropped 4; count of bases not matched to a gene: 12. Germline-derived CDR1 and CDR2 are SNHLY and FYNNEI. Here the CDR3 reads CASTRQGSGATEAFF. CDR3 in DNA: TGTGCCAGCACCAGACAGGGCAGCGGGGCCACTGAAGCTTTCTTT.

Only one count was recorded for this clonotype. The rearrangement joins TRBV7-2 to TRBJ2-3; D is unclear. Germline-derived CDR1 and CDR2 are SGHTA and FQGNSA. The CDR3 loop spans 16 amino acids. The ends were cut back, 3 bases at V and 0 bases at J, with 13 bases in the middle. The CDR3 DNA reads TGTGCCAGCAGCTTGGTTAGATTCGCCAGCACAGATACGCAGTATTTT. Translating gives CASSLVRFASTDTQYF.

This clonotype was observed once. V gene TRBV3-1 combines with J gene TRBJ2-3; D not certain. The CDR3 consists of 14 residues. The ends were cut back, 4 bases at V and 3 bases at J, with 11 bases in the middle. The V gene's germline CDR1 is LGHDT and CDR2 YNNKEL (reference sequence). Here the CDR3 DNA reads TGTGCCAGCAGCCCCTCTGTGTGGACAGATACGCAGTATTTT. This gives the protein CASSPSVWTDTQYF.

CDR3 bases: TGTGCCAGCAGCCGTGACTGGAACACTGAAGCTTTCTTT. It codes for CASSRDWNTEAFF. The rearrangement joins TRBV12-3 or TRBV12-4 to TRBJ1-1; no firm D call. The CDR3 runs 13 residues. Trimming shortened V by 6 bases and J by 1 base, and 9 bases separated the two germline ends.

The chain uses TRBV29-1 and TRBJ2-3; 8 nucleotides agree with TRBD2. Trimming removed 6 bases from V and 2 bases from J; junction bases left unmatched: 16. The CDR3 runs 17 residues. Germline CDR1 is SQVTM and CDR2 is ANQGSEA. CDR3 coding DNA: TGCAGCGTGATGGACCCACGCGGGAGGCTCTACACAGATACGCAGTATTTT. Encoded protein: CSVMDPRGRLYTDTQYF.

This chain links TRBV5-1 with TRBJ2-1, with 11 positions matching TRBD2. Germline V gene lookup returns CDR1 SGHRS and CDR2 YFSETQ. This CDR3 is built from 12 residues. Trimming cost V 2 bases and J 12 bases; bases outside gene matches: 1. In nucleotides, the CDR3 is TGCGCCAGCAGCTTTAGCGGGAGGGTGCAGTTCTTC. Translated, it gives CASSFSGRVQFF.

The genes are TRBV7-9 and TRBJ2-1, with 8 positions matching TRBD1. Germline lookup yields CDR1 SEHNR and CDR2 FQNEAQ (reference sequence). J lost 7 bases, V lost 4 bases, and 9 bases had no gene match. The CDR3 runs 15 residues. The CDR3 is CASSSQGGRENEQFF. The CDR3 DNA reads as TGTGCCAGCAGCTCACAGGGGGGCCGCGAAAATGAGCAGTTCTTC.

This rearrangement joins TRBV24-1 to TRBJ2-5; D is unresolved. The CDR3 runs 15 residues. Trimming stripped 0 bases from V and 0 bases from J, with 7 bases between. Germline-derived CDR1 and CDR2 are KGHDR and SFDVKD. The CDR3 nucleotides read TGTGCCACCAGTGATTTGGGCAGGAACCAAGAGACCCAGTACTTC. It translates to CATSDLGRNQETQYF.

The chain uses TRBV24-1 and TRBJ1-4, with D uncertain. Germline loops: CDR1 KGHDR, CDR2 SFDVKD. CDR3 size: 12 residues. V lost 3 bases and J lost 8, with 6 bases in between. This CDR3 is CATSDPDEKLFF. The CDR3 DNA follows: TGTGCCACCAGTGATCCCGACGAAAAACTGTTTTTT.

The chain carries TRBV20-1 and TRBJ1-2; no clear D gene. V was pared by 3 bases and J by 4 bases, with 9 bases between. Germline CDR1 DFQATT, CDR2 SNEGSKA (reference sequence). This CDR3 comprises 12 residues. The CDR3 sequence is CSASGYGYGYTF. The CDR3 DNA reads TGCAGTGCTAGTGGCTACGGCTATGGCTACACCTTC.

The CDR3 DNA reads TGTGCCTGCTCTATGGGACAGGGTTTGGGCAATGAGCAGTTCTTC. Its protein is CACSMGQGLGNEQFF. The chain uses TRBV30 and TRBJ2-1; 9 bases map to TRBD1. The germline gives CDR1 GTSNPN, CDR2 SVGIG (reference sequence). The CDR3 sequence is 15 residues long. J was trimmed by 6 bases and V by 6 bases; bases with no gene match: 12.

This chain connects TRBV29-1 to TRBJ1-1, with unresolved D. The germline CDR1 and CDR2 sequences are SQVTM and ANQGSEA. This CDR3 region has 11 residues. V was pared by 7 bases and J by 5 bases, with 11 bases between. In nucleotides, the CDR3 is TGCAGCGGGGTGTACGGAACTGAAGCTTTCTTT. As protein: CSGVYGTEAFF.